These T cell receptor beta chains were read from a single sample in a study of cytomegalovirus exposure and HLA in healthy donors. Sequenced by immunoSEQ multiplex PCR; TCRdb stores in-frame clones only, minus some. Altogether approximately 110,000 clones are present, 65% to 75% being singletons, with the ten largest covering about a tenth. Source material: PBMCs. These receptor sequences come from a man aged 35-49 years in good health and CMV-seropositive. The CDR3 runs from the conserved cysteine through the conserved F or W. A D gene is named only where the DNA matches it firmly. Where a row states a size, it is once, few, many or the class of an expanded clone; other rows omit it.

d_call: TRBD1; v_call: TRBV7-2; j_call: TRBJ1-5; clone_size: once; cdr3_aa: CASSRSDRGIQPQHF
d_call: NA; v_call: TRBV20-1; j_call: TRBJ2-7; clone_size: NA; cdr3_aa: CSLERNEQYF
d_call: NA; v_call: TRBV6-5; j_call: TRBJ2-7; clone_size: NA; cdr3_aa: CASSYSRAGEQYF
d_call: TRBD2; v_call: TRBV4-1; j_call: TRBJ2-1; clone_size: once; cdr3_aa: CASSLNTAGGWDEQFF
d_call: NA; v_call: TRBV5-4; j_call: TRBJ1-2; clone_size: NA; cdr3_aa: CASSQIWRAGIHTF
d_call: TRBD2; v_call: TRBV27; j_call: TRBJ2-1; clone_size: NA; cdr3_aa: CASSPIRTSGRFHNEQFF
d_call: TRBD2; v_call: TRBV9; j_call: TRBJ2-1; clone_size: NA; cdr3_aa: CASSVGGTSYNEQFF
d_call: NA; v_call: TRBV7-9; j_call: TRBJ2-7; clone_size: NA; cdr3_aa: CASSSDSFYEQYF
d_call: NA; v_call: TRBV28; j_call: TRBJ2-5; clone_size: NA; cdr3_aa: CASSPPGSRQETQYF
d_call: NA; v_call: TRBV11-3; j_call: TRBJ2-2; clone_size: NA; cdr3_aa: CASSLTTRTGELFF
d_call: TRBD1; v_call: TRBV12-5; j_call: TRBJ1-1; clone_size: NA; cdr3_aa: CASGLVVGQGSEAFF
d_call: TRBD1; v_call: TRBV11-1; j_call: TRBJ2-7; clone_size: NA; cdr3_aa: CASSWGTGGTYEQYF
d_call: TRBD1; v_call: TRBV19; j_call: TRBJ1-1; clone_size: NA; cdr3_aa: CASSITGVLNTEAFF
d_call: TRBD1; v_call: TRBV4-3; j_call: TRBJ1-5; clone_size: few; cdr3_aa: CASSARQGDQPQHF
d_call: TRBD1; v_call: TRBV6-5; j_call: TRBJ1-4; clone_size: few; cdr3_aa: CASSSDRVNEKLFF
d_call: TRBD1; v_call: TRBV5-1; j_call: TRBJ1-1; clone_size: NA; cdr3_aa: CASRTGTGNTEAFF
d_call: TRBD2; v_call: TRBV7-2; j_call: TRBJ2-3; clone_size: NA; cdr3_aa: CASSSRTSGASTDTQYF
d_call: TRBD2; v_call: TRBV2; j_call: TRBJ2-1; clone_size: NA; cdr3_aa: CASFPGLAGVGEQFF
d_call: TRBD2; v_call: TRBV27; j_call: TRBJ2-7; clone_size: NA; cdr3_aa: CASSPWTSGSGRDEQYF
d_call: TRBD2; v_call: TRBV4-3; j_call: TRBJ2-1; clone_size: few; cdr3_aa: CASSQASSGRGTYNEQFF
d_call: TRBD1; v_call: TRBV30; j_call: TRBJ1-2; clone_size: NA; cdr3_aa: CAWRDPGGRGYTF
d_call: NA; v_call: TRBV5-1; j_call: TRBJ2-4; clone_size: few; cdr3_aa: CASSLVPRNVLAKNIQYF
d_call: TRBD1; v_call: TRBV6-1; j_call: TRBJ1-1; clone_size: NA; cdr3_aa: CASSPPGQGRNEAFF
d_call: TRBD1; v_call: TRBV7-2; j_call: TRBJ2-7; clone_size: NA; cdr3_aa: CASSLGGTGVYEQYF
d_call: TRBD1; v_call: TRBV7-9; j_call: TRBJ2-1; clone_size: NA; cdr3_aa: CASSSPRGQSNEQFF
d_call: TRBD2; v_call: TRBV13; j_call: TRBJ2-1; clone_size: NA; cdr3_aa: CASSLGGGREVNNEQFF
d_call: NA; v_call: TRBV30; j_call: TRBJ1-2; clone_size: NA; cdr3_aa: CAWSFRGYGYTF
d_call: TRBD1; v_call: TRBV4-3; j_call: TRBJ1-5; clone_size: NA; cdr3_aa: CASSQELTGGRQPQHF
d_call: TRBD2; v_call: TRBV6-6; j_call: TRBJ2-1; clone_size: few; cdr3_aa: CASSKLAGGGDEQFF
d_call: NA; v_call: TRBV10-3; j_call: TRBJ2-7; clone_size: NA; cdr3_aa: CAISESIAGSYEQYF
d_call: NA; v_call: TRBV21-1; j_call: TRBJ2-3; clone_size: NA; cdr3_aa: CASSTPGRADTQYF
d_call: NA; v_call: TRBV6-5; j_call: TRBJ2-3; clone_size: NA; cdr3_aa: CASSYRDSDTDTQYF